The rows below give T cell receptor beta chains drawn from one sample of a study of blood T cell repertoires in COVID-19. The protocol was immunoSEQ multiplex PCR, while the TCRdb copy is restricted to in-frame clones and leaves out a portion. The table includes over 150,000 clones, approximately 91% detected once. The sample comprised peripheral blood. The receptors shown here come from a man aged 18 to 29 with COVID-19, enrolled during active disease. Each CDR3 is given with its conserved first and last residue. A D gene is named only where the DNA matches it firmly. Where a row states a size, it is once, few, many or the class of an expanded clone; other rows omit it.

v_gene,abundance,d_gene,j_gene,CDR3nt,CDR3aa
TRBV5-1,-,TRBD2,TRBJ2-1,TGCGCCAGCAGCTTGGATCGGGGACTAGCCTCTGGTGAGCAGTTCTTC,CASSLDRGLASGEQFF
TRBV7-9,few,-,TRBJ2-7,TGTGCCAGCAGCCGGCCCCCAGGGCGGTACGAGCAGTACTTC,CASSRPPGRYEQYF
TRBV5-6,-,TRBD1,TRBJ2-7,TGTGCCAGCAGTAGACAGGGTTCGGGGTTCTACGAGCAGTACTTC,CASSRQGSGFYEQYF
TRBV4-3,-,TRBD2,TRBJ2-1,TGCGCCAGCAGCCAAGATCCAGCGGGAGCGGGAAATGAGCAGTTCTTC,CASSQDPAGAGNEQFF
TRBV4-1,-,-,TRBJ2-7,TGCGCCAGCAGCCAAACTAGCCTAGGCGAGCAGTACTTC,CASSQTSLGEQYF
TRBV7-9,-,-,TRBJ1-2,TGTGCCAGCAGCTTATCCGGGGGGAGAGGCTACACCTTC,CASSLSGGRGYTF
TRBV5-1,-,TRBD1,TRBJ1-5,TGCGCCAGCAGCCCACCGGGACAGGGGGCTTGGAGCAATCAGCCCCAGCATTTT,CASSPPGQGAWSNQPQHF
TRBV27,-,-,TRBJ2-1,TGTGCCAGCAGTCCCCCTGCGTGGCTAGCGAACAATGAGCAGTTCTTC,CASSPPAWLANNEQFF
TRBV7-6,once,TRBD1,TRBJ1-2,TGTGCCAGCCGCGGGACAGCCGACTATGGCTACACCTTC,CASRGTADYGYTF
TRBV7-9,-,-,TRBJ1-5,TGTGCCAGCAGCCAGCGGGGAGGCAATCAGCCCCAGCATTTT,CASSQRGGNQPQHF
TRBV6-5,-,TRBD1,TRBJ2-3,TGTGCCGTCAGGGGGACAGGGACAGATACGCAGTATTTT,CAVRGTGTDTQYF
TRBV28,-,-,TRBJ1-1,TGTGCCAGCAGTTTCCGGACAGAAACGAACACTGAAGCTTTCTTT,CASSFRTETNTEAFF
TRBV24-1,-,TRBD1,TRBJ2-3,TGTGCCACCGAGGGGGCAACCTCAGATACGCAGTATTTT,CATEGATSDTQYF
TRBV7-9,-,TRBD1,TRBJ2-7,TGTGCCAGCAGCTTAGCCCACAGGGGCTACGAGCAGTACTTC,CASSLAHRGYEQYF
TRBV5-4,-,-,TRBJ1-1,TGTGCCAGCAGCTTGGACAGGGCTTCTGAAGCTTTCTTT,CASSLDRASEAFF
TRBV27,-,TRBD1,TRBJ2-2,TGTGCCAGCAGTTTGGACAGGCCGATGACCGGGGAGCTGTTTTTT,CASSLDRPMTGELFF
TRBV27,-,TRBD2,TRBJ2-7,TGTGCCAGCAGTTCACGGGACGGGAGGGCAAGCGAGCAGTACTTC,CASSSRDGRASEQYF
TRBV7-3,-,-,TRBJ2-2,TGTGCCAGCAGCCTAACGGGAGTGAACACCGGGGAGCTGTTTTTT,CASSLTGVNTGELFF
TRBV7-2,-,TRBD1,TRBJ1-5,TGTGCCAGCAGCTTGCCTGGGACAGGGCTCGATCAGCCCCAGCATTTT,CASSLPGTGLDQPQHF
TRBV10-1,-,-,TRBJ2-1,TGCGCCAGCAGTGCCCCCTGGGCTGACAGGAAATACAATGAGCAGTTCTTC,CASSAPWADRKYNEQFF
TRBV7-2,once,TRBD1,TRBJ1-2,TGTGCCAGCAGCGCGGGACAGGGGGACCTCTATGGCTACACCTTC,CASSAGQGDLYGYTF
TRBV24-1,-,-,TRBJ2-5,TGTGCCACCCGGGGGGCGGGAGTACAAGAGACCCAGTACTTC,CATRGAGVQETQYF
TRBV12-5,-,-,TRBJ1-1,TGTGCTAGTGGTATGACTTCGAACACTGAAGCTTTCTTT,CASGMTSNTEAFF
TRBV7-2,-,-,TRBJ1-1,TGTGCCAGCAGCCACCCTGCGGGTTCCACTGAAGCTTTCTTT,CASSHPAGSTEAFF
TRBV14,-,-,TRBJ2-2,TGTGCCAGCAGCCAATTTGGGAGATCCGGGGAGCTGTTTTTT,CASSQFGRSGELFF
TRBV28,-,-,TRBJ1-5,TGTGCCAGCAGTTTATATTTAGTCAGGGAGGTTAATCAGCCCCAGCATTTT,CASSLYLVREVNQPQHF
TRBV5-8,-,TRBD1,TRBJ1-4,TGTGCCAGCAGCATCCAGGGGGACCTAGGGGGAAAACTGCTTTTT,CASSIQGDLGGKLLF
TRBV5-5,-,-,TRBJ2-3,TGTGCCAGCAGCTCGGGGGATGGCGGGTTGAGCACAGATACGCAGTATTTT,CASSSGDGGLSTDTQYF
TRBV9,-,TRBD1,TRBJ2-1,TGTGCCAGCAGCCCCGGACAGGGAAACTACAATGAGCAGTTCTTC,CASSPGQGNYNEQFF
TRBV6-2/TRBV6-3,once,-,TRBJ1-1,TGTGCCAGCAGTTACTCGAGGAGTGGAGGGGAAGCTTTCTTT,CASSYSRSGGEAFF
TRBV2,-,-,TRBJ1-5,TGTGCCAGCAGTGAAGCTTGGGCCAATCAGCCCCAGCATTTT,CASSEAWANQPQHF
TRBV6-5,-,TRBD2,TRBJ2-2,TGTGCCAGCAGTCGGCGGGAGGGTGGAGAGCTGTTTTTT,CASSRREGGELFF
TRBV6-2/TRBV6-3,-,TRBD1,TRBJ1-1,TGTGCCAGCAGTTACCCGGGACAGGGGAACACTGAAGCTTTCTTT,CASSYPGQGNTEAFF
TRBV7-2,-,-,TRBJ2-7,TGTGCCAGCAGCTTTAGTAGCTCCTACGAGCAGTACTTC,CASSFSSSYEQYF
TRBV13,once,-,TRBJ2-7,TGTGCCAGCAGGGTCGGGTACGAGCAGTACTTC,CASRVGYEQYF
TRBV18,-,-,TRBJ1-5,TGTGCCAGCTCACCATCCCGGGGAGGGCAGCCCCAGCATTTT,CASSPSRGGQPQHF
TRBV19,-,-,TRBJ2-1,TGTGCCAGTAGTGGGGGGTACAATGAGCAGTTCTTC,CASSGGYNEQFF
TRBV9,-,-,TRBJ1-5,TGTGCCAGCAGCGAGGGGCCCGGGGGGCCGAGTCAGCCCCAGCATTTT,CASSEGPGGPSQPQHF